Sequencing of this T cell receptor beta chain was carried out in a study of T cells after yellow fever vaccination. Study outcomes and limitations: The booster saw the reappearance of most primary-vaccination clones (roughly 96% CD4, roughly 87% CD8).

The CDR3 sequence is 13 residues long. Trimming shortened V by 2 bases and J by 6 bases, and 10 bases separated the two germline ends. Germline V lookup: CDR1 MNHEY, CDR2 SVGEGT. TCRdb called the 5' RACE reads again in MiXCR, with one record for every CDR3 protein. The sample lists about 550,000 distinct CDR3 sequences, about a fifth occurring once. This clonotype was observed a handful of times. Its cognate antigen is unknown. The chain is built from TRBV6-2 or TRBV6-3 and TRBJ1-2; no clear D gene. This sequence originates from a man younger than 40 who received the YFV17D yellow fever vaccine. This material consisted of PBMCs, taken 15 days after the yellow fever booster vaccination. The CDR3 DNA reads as TGTGCCAGCAGTTACGGCAGGTTGGATGGCTACACCTTC. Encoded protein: CASSYGRLDGYTF.